One sample yielded the 15 T cell receptor beta chains listed below, sequenced in a study of T cell responses to AZD1222 COVID-19 vaccine. The assay was immunoSEQ multiplex PCR, and TCRdb's table has in-frame clones only and misses some. Seen here are 150,000 or so clones, roughly 89% observed once, and the top ten hold about 5%. Sequencing used peripheral blood, obtained on day 0 of AZD1222 vaccination. All receptors come from an adult in good health.

The CDR3 loop is CASSYGTGKWETQYF. The CDR3 bases are TGTGCCAGCAGTTACGGGACAGGGAAATGGGAGACCCAGTACTTC. The gene calls are TRBV6-5 and TRBJ2-5, with 9 bases fitting TRBD1. This CDR3 contains 15 residues. Germline assignment: CDR1 MNHEY and CDR2 SVGAGI. With V trimmed by 2 bases and J by 5 bases, 6 bases remained unmatched.

The V call is TRBV27, the J call TRBJ2-7; TRBD2 matches at 7 bases. Trimming cost V 2 bases and J 3 bases; bases outside gene matches: 4. Germline lookup yields CDR1 MNHEY and CDR2 SMNVEV (reference sequence). The CDR3 consists of 14 residues. The CDR3 nucleotides read TGTGCCAGCAGTTTAGTGGGGGGGGTCTACGAGCAGTACTTC. Translation gives CASSLVGGVYEQYF.

The chain links TRBV5-5 to TRBJ1-1; no definite D call. The CDR3 contains 13 residues. V dropped 0 bases and J dropped 2 bases, with 5 bases sitting between them. CDR1 is SGHKS, CDR2 YYEKEE, per germline (reference sequence). CDR3 sequence (DNA): TGTGCCAGCAGCTTGGGGGCAAACACTGAAGCTTTCTTT. Its translation: CASSLGANTEAFF.

The chain employs TRBV7-8 and TRBJ1-2, with TRBD1 as a possible D gene (5 bases). There are 13 residues in the CDR3. Germline V gene sequence: CDR1 SGHVS, CDR2 FQNEAQ. V shed 5 bases and J shed 5 bases, with 12 bases lying between them. CDR3 residues: CASSPQGFYGYTF. CDR3 nucleotides: TGTGCCAGCAGCCCCCAGGGATTTTATGGCTACACCTTC.

This chain connects TRBV5-4 to TRBJ1-5, with a possible D match to TRBD1 (5 bases). Trimming took 4 bases from V and 1 from J, leaving 9 bases between them. Per the germline V gene, CDR1 is SGHNT and CDR2 is YYREEE (reference sequence). The CDR3 covers 14 residues. The CDR3 DNA reads as TGTGCCAGCAGCCCTTGGGGGAGCAATCAGCCCCAGCATTTT. Translating gives CASSPWGSNQPQHF.

This chain joins TRBV6-5 and TRBJ2-1; D remains unclear. The CDR3 length is 15 residues. Trimming removed 0 bases at V and 0 bases at J, with 6 bases between. CDR1 and CDR2 (germline): MNHEY, SVGAGI. CDR3 nucleotide sequence: TGTGCCAGCAGTTACTCTACGAGCTCCTACAATGAGCAGTTCTTC. This sequence encodes CASSYSTSSYNEQFF.

The chain recombines TRBV5-1 with TRBJ1-3; D is undetermined. Germline CDR1 is SGHRS and CDR2 is YFSETQ. V lost 4 bases and J lost 0, with 11 bases in between. CDR3 length equals 15 residues. The CDR3 nucleotides are TGCGCCAGCAGCACGGACGGAAACTCTGGAAACACCATATATTTT. Translated: CASSTDGNSGNTIYF.

There are a few counts of this clone. The chain joins TRBV5-1 to TRBJ2-5, with 11 bases matching TRBD1. CDR3 length equals 14 residues. The junction had 2 bases not matched to a gene; V was cut back by 4 bases and J by 3 bases. CDR1 is SGHRS, CDR2 YFSETQ, per germline. In DNA, the CDR3 is TGCGCCAGCAGCAGGACAGGGGGCAAAGAGACCCAGTACTTC. Its protein product is CASSRTGGKETQYF.

This chain links TRBV2 with TRBJ2-5, with 10 positions matching TRBD1. CDR1 is SNHLY and CDR2 is FYNNEI in the germline V gene. The length of the CDR3 is 15 residues. The ends lost 7 bases at V and 2 bases at J; junction bases unmatched: 7. The CDR3 is CASKTDRGIQETQYF. The DNA for the CDR3 is TGTGCCAGCAAAACGGACAGGGGGATACAAGAGACCCAGTACTTC.

Here the CDR3 reads CATSRGGANTGELFF. The CDR3 nucleotides read TGTGCCACCAGCAGAGGGGGAGCCAACACCGGGGAGCTGTTTTTT. This chain connects TRBV15 to TRBJ2-2; D is possibly TRBD2 (5 bases). Trimming took 1 base from V and 2 from J, leaving 8 bases between them. CDR1 and CDR2 (germline): LNHNV, YYDKDF (reference sequence). The CDR3 consists of 15 residues.

This clone occurred once. The genes are TRBV7-6 and TRBJ1-5; a weak D match, TRBD1 (6 bases). CDR1 and CDR2 (germline): SGHVS, FNYEAQ. Trimming shortened V by 0 bases and J by 2 bases, and 8 bases separated the two germline ends. The CDR3 covers 15 residues. CDR3 DNA sequence: TGTGCCAGCAGCTTAGCAGGGGGTGGCAATCAGCCCCAGCATTTT. Residues: CASSLAGGGNQPQHF. Variable domain in full (rest from reference TRBV7-6 and TRBJ1-5): GAGVSQSPRYKVTKRGQDVALRCDPISGHVSLYWYRQALGQGPEFLTYFNYEAQQDKSGLPNDRFSAERPEGSISTLTIQRTEQRDSAMYRCASSLAGGGNQPQHFGDGTRLSIL.

This chain links TRBV5-1 with TRBJ2-3; D remains unclear. V lost 0 bases and J lost 2, with 10 bases in between. CDR1 SGHRS and CDR2 YFSETQ come from the germline V gene. The CDR3 totals 15 residues. CDR3 sequence (DNA): TGCGCCAGCAGCTTGGCGGGTCCCTCCACAGATACGCAGTATTTT. Translation gives CASSLAGPSTDTQYF.

The chain has TRBV11-2 and TRBJ2-7, with D maybe TRBD2 (5 bases). The CDR3 sequence is 18 residues long. V lost 2 bases, J lost 3 bases, and 23 bases lay in between. CDR1 is SGHAT, CDR2 FQNNGV, per germline. CDR3 DNA: TGTGCCAGCAGCTTATCTAGCCCGAGGAAGGGAGAAAACTACGAGCAGTACTTC. Residues: CASSLSSPRKGENYEQYF.

The CDR3 protein is CASRLGQGNYGYTF. CDR3 DNA: TGTGCCAGCAGATTGGGACAGGGGAACTATGGCTACACCTTC. This sequence joins TRBV6-5 and TRBJ1-2; 10 positions match TRBD1. The CDR3 spans 14 residues. The junction had 3 bases not matched to a gene; V was cut back by 6 bases and J by 2 bases. CDR1 is MNHEY, CDR2 SVGAGI, per germline.

The chain carries TRBV19 and TRBJ2-2; D might be TRBD1 (6 bases). Germline V gene data show CDR1 as LNHDA and CDR2 as SQIVND (reference sequence). CDR3 length: 16 amino acids. V dropped 7 bases and J dropped 4 bases, with 19 bases sitting between them. The CDR3 DNA follows: TGTGCCAGTATGGGGATAGGGGGATGGGGCACCGGGGAGCTGTTTTTT. Translation: CASMGIGGWGTGELFF.